Listed below are T cell receptor beta chains from one sample, sequenced in a study of technical replicates of blood from a handful of donors. Sequenced by immunoSEQ multiplex PCR; TCRdb stores in-frame clones only, minus some. The data hold around 80,000 clones, with 90% to 95% observed a single time. Sample: T cells isolated from PBMCs. The receptors were gathered from a human donor in good health. The CDR3 runs from the conserved cysteine through the conserved F or W. D genes are given only for firm matches. The size of a clone is reported for some rows only, either as once, few or many, or as a class for expanded clones.

v_call	j_call	clone_size	d_call	cdr3_nt	cdr3_aa
TRBV5-6	TRBJ2-1	NA	NA	TGTGCCAGCAGCTTTGGCCACCGAAATGAGCAGTTCTTC	CASSFGHRNEQFF
TRBV6-5	TRBJ1-2	NA	TRBD1	TGTGCCAGCAGCCGGGACAGAGCTAACTATGGCTACACCTTC	CASSRDRANYGYTF
TRBV4-1	TRBJ1-2	NA	TRBD1	TGCGCCAGCAGCCAAGATCATCTTTCCGGGACAGCCTATGGCTACACCTTC	CASSQDHLSGTAYGYTF
TRBV6-5	TRBJ2-7	NA	NA	TGTGCCAGCAGCCGAGACAGGCGCCTCTCCTACGAGCAGTACTTC	CASSRDRRLSYEQYF
TRBV6-5	TRBJ2-1	NA	NA	TGTGCCAGCACAGGTTTCGATGAGCAGTTCTTC	CASTGFDEQFF
TRBV2	TRBJ2-3	NA	NA	TGTGCCAGCATTTACTCGACAGATACGCAGTATTTT	CASIYSTDTQYF
TRBV9	TRBJ1-2	NA	NA	TGTGCCAGCAGCGTAGTAGCCTATGGCTACACCTTC	CASSVVAYGYTF
TRBV27	TRBJ2-5	few	NA	TGTGCCAGCAGCCTGGGGGGTAGGGAGACCCAGTACTTC	CASSLGGRETQYF
TRBV4-3	TRBJ2-7	NA	TRBD2	TGCGCCAGCAGCCAAGTTGGTCCTAGCGGGTATGTCGGGCACGAGCAGTACTTC	CASSQVGPSGYVGHEQYF
TRBV7-9	TRBJ2-1	NA	NA	TGTGCCAGCAGCCTAAGTAGAGACCAGGGCTACAATGAGCAGTTCTTC	CASSLSRDQGYNEQFF